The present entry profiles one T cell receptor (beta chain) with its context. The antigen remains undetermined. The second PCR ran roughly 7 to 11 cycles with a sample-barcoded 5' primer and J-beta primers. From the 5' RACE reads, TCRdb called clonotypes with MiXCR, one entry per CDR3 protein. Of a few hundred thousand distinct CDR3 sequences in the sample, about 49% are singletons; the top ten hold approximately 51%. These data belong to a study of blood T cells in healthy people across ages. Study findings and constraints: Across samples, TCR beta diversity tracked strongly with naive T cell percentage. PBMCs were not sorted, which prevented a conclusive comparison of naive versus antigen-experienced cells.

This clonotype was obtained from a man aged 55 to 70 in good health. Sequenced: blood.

The CDR3 DNA sequence: TGTGCCAGCAGCCAAAGCGGCCGGCCCCACACAGATACGCAGTATTTT. Translated: CASSQSGRPHTDTQYF. The chain links TRBV3-1 to TRBJ2-3; possible D gene TRBD2, 5 bases. With 2 bases removed from V and 2 bases from J, the gap between germline ends came to 14 bases. This CDR3 region has 16 residues. The germline V gene encodes CDR1 LGHDT and CDR2 YNNKEL (reference sequence).